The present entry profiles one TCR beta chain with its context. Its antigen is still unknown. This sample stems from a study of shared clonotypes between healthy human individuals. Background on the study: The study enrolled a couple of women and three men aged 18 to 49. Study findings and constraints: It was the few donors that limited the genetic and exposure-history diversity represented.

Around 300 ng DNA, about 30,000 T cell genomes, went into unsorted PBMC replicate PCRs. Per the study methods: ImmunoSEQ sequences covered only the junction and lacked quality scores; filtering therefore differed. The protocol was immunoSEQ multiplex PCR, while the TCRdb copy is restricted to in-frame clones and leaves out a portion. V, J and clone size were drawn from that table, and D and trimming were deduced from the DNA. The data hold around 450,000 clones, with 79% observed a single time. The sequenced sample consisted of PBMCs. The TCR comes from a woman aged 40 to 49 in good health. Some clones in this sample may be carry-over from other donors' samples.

CDR3 nucleotide sequence: TGTGCCAGCAGCTTAGATAGGGCTAGCGGACAGTTCTTC. The encoded protein is CASSLDRASGQFF. This rearrangement joins TRBV7-9 to TRBJ2-1, with 7 nucleotides matching TRBD2. Looked up from germline, CDR1 is SEHNR and CDR2 is FQNEAQ (reference sequence). J was trimmed by 13 bases and V by 1 base; bases with no gene match: 7. CDR3 length: 13 residues.